The rows below give T cell receptor beta chains drawn from one sample of a study of shared clonotypes between healthy human individuals. Repertoires were generated with immunoSEQ multiplex PCR, while TCRdb's copy carries only in-frame clones and drops some. The sample yields some 2.4 million clones, over 85% seen once. The sequencing sample was made of naive CD4+ T cells from PBMCs. Receptors originate from a man between 18 and 35 years old in good health. Some clones in this sample may be carry-over from other donors' samples. The CDR3 runs from the conserved cysteine through the conserved F or W. The D gene is left open where the match is weak.

d_call,v_call,j_call,cdr3_aa,cdr3_nt
-,TRBV28,TRBJ2-1,CASSQEGEQFF,TGTGCCAGCAGTCAAGAGGGCGAGCAGTTCTTC
-,TRBV18,TRBJ1-4,CASSPGAQEKLFF,TGTGCCAGCTCACCGGGCGCGCAGGAAAAACTGTTTTTT
-,TRBV28,TRBJ1-4,CASSLQDQELFF,TGTGCCAGCAGTTTGCAGGATCAAGAACTGTTTTTT
-,TRBV18,TRBJ2-5,CASSPTGGGLQETQYF,TGTGCCAGCTCACCAACCGGGGGAGGACTCCAAGAGACCCAGTACTTC
-,TRBV7-2,TRBJ2-1,CASSKFRGEQFF,TGTGCCAGCAGCAAATTTCGCGGTGAGCAGTTCTTC
-,TRBV28,TRBJ1-5,CASSLRRIWGNQPQHF,TGTGCCAGCAGTTTGCGCAGGATCTGGGGCAATCAGCCCCAGCATTTT
-,TRBV28,TRBJ2-7,CASSLRTDEQYF,TGTGCCAGCAGCCTAAGGACAGACGAGCAGTACTTC
TRBD1,TRBV7-8,TRBJ2-3,CASSLQTGRNTQYF,TGTGCCAGCAGCCTTCAGACAGGGCGAAATACGCAGTATTTT
TRBD2,TRBV2,TRBJ2-7,CASSEARAGGIYEQYF,TGTGCCAGCAGTGAAGCGAGGGCGGGAGGAATCTACGAGCAGTACTTC
-,TRBV2,TRBJ2-3,CASSLEKENTQYF,TGTGCCAGCAGCCTCGAGAAGGAGAATACGCAGTATTTT
TRBD1,TRBV5-1,TRBJ1-5,CASSLTGTENQPQHF,TGCGCCAGCAGCCTCACCGGGACAGAGAATCAGCCCCAGCATTTT
TRBD2,TRBV7-2,TRBJ2-3,CASSGELADPLVDTQYF,TGTGCCAGCAGCGGGGAACTAGCGGATCCCTTGGTAGATACGCAGTATTTT
-,TRBV30,TRBJ1-2,CAWAGGSGYGYTF,TGTGCCTGGGCGGGGGGCTCGGGCTATGGCTACACCTTC
-,TRBV4-1,TRBJ2-5,CASSQDLRGRETQYF,TGCGCCAGCAGCCAAGATCTCAGGGGCAGGGAGACCCAGTACTTC
TRBD1,TRBV2,TRBJ1-1,CASRLPRDRVLTEAFF,TGTGCCAGCAGATTACCCCGGGACAGGGTTCTCACTGAAGCTTTCTTT
-,TRBV5-4,TRBJ1-2,CASSPSSRRNYGYTF,TGTGCCAGCAGCCCCTCCTCGCGGCGTAACTATGGCTACACCTTC
-,TRBV9,TRBJ2-5,CASSARVQETQYF,TGTGCCAGCAGCGCCCGGGTCCAAGAGACCCAGTACTTC
TRBD1,TRBV7-9,TRBJ2-7,CASSRGQGATSSEQYF,TGTGCCAGCAGCAGGGGACAGGGGGCGACCTCCTCCGAGCAGTACTTC